This passage covers 32 T cell receptor beta chains from one sample sequenced in a study of T cells after yellow fever vaccination. One entry per CDR3 protein results from TCRdb running MiXCR on the 5' RACE reads. The sample carries over 150,000 distinct CDR3 sequences, almost 7% recorded once. The sequencing used CD4+ T cells sorted from PBMCs, collected less than 6 days after the first yellow fever vaccination. The source is a man aged 18 to 29 who received the YFV17D yellow fever vaccine.

The sample holds many counts of this clonotype. The chain employs TRBV5-1 and TRBJ2-2; D unclear. V dropped 0 bases and J dropped 0 bases, with 9 bases sitting between them. In germline, CDR1 is SGHRS, CDR2 YFSETQ. This CDR3 contains 16 residues. CDR3 DNA: TGCGCCAGCAGCTTGGAGGGCAGTGCGAACACCGGGGAGCTGTTTTTT. Encoded protein: CASSLEGSANTGELFF. The complete variable domain, with remaining parts taken from reference TRBV5-1 and TRBJ2-2, reads KAGVTQTPRYLIKTRGQQVTLSCSPISGHRSVSWYQQTPGQGLQFLFEYFSETQRNKGNFPGRFSGRQFSNSRSEMNVSTLELGDSALYLCASSLEGSANTGELFFGEGSRLTVL.

This clonotype was observed a handful of times. The CDR3, as DNA: TGTGCCAGCAGCCGGGACAGGGTGGGCGAGCAGTACGTC. It specifies CASSRDRVGEQYV. This rearrangement joins TRBV3-1 to TRBJ2-7; 9 bases fit TRBD1. Germline loops: CDR1 LGHDT, CDR2 YNNKEL (reference sequence). V lost 4 bases and J lost 6; bases outside the gene matches: 4. The CDR3 spans 13 residues.

The rearrangement links TRBV30 to TRBJ1-1, with D possibly TRBD1 on 6 matching bases. Per germline, CDR1 GTSNPN and CDR2 SVGIG (reference sequence). This CDR3 spans 14 amino acids. V was clipped by 4 bases and J by 0 bases, with 12 bases between them. Here the CDR3 DNA reads TGTGCCTGGATCCGGGACAACCTGAACACTGAAGCTTTCTTT. Translating it yields CAWIRDNLNTEAFF.

This clonotype was observed a few times. The chain carries TRBV30 and TRBJ2-3, with D perhaps matching TRBD1 or TRBD2 (5 bases each). The CDR3 length is 15 residues. Germline loops: CDR1 GTSNPN, CDR2 SVGIG (reference sequence). V lost 2 bases to trimming and J lost 3 bases, with 15 bases between them. CDR3 nucleotide sequence: TGTGCCTGGAGTCTTTCGGGATCAGGGACAGATACGCAGTATTTT. Translated, it gives CAWSLSGSGTDTQYF. Using reference TRBV30 and TRBJ2-3 for the parts outside the CDR3, the full variable domain is SQTIHQWPATLVQPVGSPLSLECTVEGTSNPNLYWYRQAAGRGLQLLFYSVGIGQISSEVPQNLSASRPQDRQFILSSKKLLLSDSGFYLCAWSLSGSGTDTQYFGPGTRLTVL.

This clonotype appeared many times. The chain uses TRBV7-9 and TRBJ2-7; 8 nucleotides match TRBD1. Germline V lookup: CDR1 SEHNR, CDR2 FQNEAQ (reference sequence). J was trimmed by 0 bases and V by 7 bases; bases with no gene match: 5. The CDR3 is made up of 14 amino acids. CDR3 nucleotides: TGTGCCAGCAAACAACAGGGGGGCTCCTACGAGCAGTACTTC. The encoded protein is CASKQQGGSYEQYF.

This chain joins TRBV29-1 and TRBJ1-1; D ambiguous. This CDR3 contains 13 residues. V lost 0 bases to trimming and J lost 0 bases, with 5 bases between them. Germline CDR1 SQVTM, CDR2 ANQGSEA. The CDR3 protein is CSVEDMMNTEAFF. Written as DNA, the CDR3 is TGCAGCGTTGAAGACATGATGAACACTGAAGCTTTCTTT.

This clonotype occurred many times. The V gene is TRBV5-1, the J gene TRBJ2-1; 8 nucleotides line up with TRBD1. The CDR3 loop spans 15 amino acids. With V trimmed by 1 base and J by 2 bases, 2 bases remained unmatched. CDR1 SGHRS and CDR2 YFSETQ come from the germline V gene. CDR3 sequence: CASSLQGATYNEQFF. The CDR3 nucleotides read TGCGCCAGCAGCTTGCAGGGGGCAACCTACAATGAGCAGTTCTTC.

The genes are TRBV5-1 and TRBJ2-3, with 8 nucleotides matching TRBD1. Germline V lookup: CDR1 SGHRS, CDR2 YFSETQ. CDR3 length: 14 residues. Trimming removed 4 bases from V and 5 bases from J; junction bases left unmatched: 6. The CDR3 nucleotides read TGCGCCAGCAGCCCGACAGGGGTTGGAGATACGCAGTATTTT. Its protein is CASSPTGVGDTQYF.

This clonotype was seen at least ten times. The chain uses TRBV7-9 and TRBJ2-5; 8 bases fit TRBD1. The J segment lost 4 bases and the V segment lost 10 bases, leaving 2 bases of the junction unmatched. There are 11 residues in the CDR3. CDR1 is SEHNR and CDR2 is FQNEAQ in the germline V gene (reference sequence). The CDR3 region has the DNA TGTGCCATGCAGGGGGCAGAGACCCAGTACTTC. It encodes CAMQGAETQYF.

The chain couples TRBV7-2 to TRBJ2-7; D might be TRBD1 (5 bases). Germline CDR1 is SGHTA and CDR2 is FQGNSA. The germline V and J ends were trimmed by 1 base and 3 bases, with 13 bases remaining between them. The length of the CDR3 is 15 residues. In DNA, the CDR3 is TGTGCCAGCAGCTTAGAGTGGGGCGGACACTACGAGCAGTACGTC. It yields the protein CASSLEWGGHYEQYV.

This chain connects TRBV14 to TRBJ2-1; possible D gene TRBD2, 5 bases. The V end lost 10 bases, the J end lost 1 base, and 17 bases lay between the germline ends. Germline CDR1 and CDR2: SGHDN and FVKESK. The CDR3 is made up of 15 amino acids. The CDR3 nucleotides are TGTGCCACCTCAAGCGGCCGGGGTTCCTACAATGAGCAGTTCTTC. Amino acid sequence: CATSSGRGSYNEQFF. Looking up the rest from reference TRBV14 and TRBJ2-1 gives the full variable domain: EAGVTQFPSHSVIEKGQTVTLRCDPISGHDNLYWYRRVMGKEIKFLLHFVKESKQDESGMPNNRFLAERTGGTYSTLKVQPAELEDSGVYFCATSSGRGSYNEQFFGPGTRLTVL.

This clonotype has a count of ten or more. V usage is TRBV7-8 and J usage is TRBJ1-2; D is unresolved. Germline CDR1 is SGHVS and CDR2 is FQNEAQ. The CDR3 runs 14 residues. Trimming took 1 base from V and 4 from J, leaving 10 bases between them. The DNA of the CDR3 is TGTGCCAGCAGCTTAGTTGACGTTGGCTATGGCTACACCTTC. Its translation: CASSLVDVGYGYTF.

About this clonotype itself: A read error may be the cause here, since a much bigger clone is one base away. V and J are TRBV12-3 or TRBV12-4 and TRBJ2-1; D is uncertain. Trimming removed 5 bases from V and 5 bases from J, with 7 bases in between. The CDR3 is made up of 12 amino acids. DNA for the CDR3: TGTGCCAGCAGTGAACTACACAATGAGCAGTTCTTC. Protein sequence: CASSELHNEQFF.

The chain links TRBV28 to TRBJ2-3; D is ambiguous. The CDR3 is made up of 13 amino acids. Germline lookup yields CDR1 MDHEN and CDR2 SYDVKM. V was shortened by 6 bases and J by 2 bases, with 9 bases between the two germline ends. The CDR3 nucleotides are TGTGCCAGCAGGGATTTATTCACAGATACGCAGTATTTT. It encodes CASRDLFTDTQYF.

Only one count was recorded for this clonotype. Since a much larger clone is just one base distant, this may be a read error. The rearrangement links TRBV7-2 to TRBJ1-2, with D tentatively TRBD1 (6 bases). The CDR3 extends over 13 amino acids. Germline V gene lookup returns CDR1 SGHTA and CDR2 FQGNSA. The CDR3 nucleotides are TGTGCCTGCAGCTTAGGGGGTTCTTATGGCTACACCTTC. The encoded protein is CACSLGGSYGYTF.

This clonotype was picked up many times. V usage is TRBV5-1 and J usage is TRBJ2-3, with D tentatively TRBD2 (7 bases). The CDR3 covers 18 residues. V gave up 0 bases and J gave up 2 bases, with 19 bases separating them. CDR1 and CDR2 (germline): SGHRS, YFSETQ. CDR3 residues: CASSLGVSAGALTDTQYF. The CDR3 DNA follows: TGCGCCAGCAGCTTGGGGGTTTCGGCGGGGGCTCTCACAGATACGCAGTATTTT. Using reference TRBV5-1 and TRBJ2-3 for the parts outside the CDR3, the full variable domain is KAGVTQTPRYLIKTRGQQVTLSCSPISGHRSVSWYQQTPGQGLQFLFEYFSETQRNKGNFPGRFSGRQFSNSRSEMNVSTLELGDSALYLCASSLGVSAGALTDTQYFGPGTRLTVL.

This clonotype was counted at least ten times. V and J are TRBV6-2 or TRBV6-3 and TRBJ1-1; D possibly corresponds to TRBD1 (6 bases). CDR1 and CDR2 from the germline V gene are MNHEY and SVGEGT. V was trimmed by 7 bases and J by 3 bases, leaving 21 bases between them. CDR3 length: 16 amino acids. The CDR3 is CASTLWGKPGDTEAFF. The CDR3 DNA is TGTGCCAGCACCTTATGGGGTAAACCAGGGGACACTGAAGCTTTCTTT.

This clonotype was seen at least ten times. CDR3 DNA sequence: TGTGCCAGCAGCGACACAGATACGCAGTATTTT. This sequence encodes CASSDTDTQYF. V and J are TRBV7-9 and TRBJ2-3; D unresolved. In germline, CDR1 is SEHNR, CDR2 FQNEAQ (reference sequence). V was clipped by 5 bases and J by 2 bases, with 2 bases between them. The CDR3 covers 11 residues.

This clonotype was found many times. The rearrangement uses TRBV3-1 and TRBJ1-1, with a weak D call TRBD1 (5 bases). Trimming stripped 2 bases from V and 4 bases from J, with 14 bases between. CDR1 LGHDT and CDR2 YNNKEL come from the germline V gene (reference sequence). The CDR3 runs 15 residues. The CDR3 protein is CASSQTRQGGTEAFF. DNA for the CDR3: TGTGCCAGCAGCCAAACCCGGCAGGGCGGCACTGAAGCTTTCTTT.

This clonotype was observed a few times. The CDR3 nucleotides are TGTGCCAGCAGCGAACACAGGGGCGAGGATGAAGCTTTCTTT. It translates to CASSEHRGEDEAFF. The rearrangement uses TRBV9 and TRBJ1-1, with 7 bases aligning to TRBD1. The CDR3 covers 14 residues. J lost 7 bases, V lost 3 bases, and 9 bases had no gene match. From germline, CDR1 is SGDLS and CDR2 YYNGEE.

In this sample, this clonotype turned up a few times. The chain links TRBV30 to TRBJ2-1, with 8 nucleotides matching TRBD1. The CDR3 runs to 15 residues. The J segment lost 0 bases and the V segment lost 5 bases, leaving 6 bases of the junction unmatched. Germline CDR1 and CDR2: GTSNPN and SVGIG (reference sequence). CDR3 sequence reads: CAWVRGPSSYNEQFF. The CDR3 region has the DNA TGTGCCTGGGTCAGGGGGCCTAGCTCCTACAATGAGCAGTTCTTC.

CDR3 amino acids: CASSPLQGVTTLNTEAFF. The CDR3 region has the DNA TGTGCCAGCTCGCCTCTACAGGGGGTGACAACATTGAACACTGAAGCTTTCTTT. The chain employs TRBV18 and TRBJ1-1, with 8 bases identical to TRBD1. This CDR3 spans 18 amino acids. The germline V gene encodes CDR1 KGHSH and CDR2 LQKENI. J gave up 0 bases and V 6 bases, and 15 bases lay outside the gene matches.

This clonotype showed up just a few times. The chain has TRBV14 and TRBJ2-7; 8 nucleotides agree with TRBD1. J was trimmed by 4 bases and V by 3 bases; bases with no gene match: 14. Germline CDR1 SGHDN, CDR2 FVKESK. This CDR3 spans 17 amino acids. This CDR3 is CASSHRPPQGAFYEQYV. For the CDR3, the DNA is TGTGCCAGCAGCCACCGGCCCCCGCAGGGGGCTTTTTACGAGCAGTACGTC.

This clonotype was picked up many times. The CDR3 loop is CATSRGGGGQQETQYF. The CDR3 DNA reads as TGTGCCACCAGCAGAGGGGGAGGAGGACAGCAAGAGACCCAGTACTTC. V and J are TRBV15 and TRBJ2-5; possibly TRBD1 or TRBD2 for D (6 bases each). Between the trimmed V and J ends, which lost 1 base and 2 bases, there was a span of 14 bases. CDR1 and CDR2 from the germline V gene are LNHNV and YYDKDF (reference sequence). The CDR3 extends over 16 amino acids.

This clonotype came up many times. The gene calls are TRBV27 and TRBJ2-2, with 10 bases identical to TRBD1. J gave up 3 bases and V 3 bases, and 1 base lay outside the gene matches. This CDR3 is built from 15 residues. Germline V lookup: CDR1 MNHEY, CDR2 SMNVEV (reference sequence). CDR3 protein: CASSFDRGHTGELFF. The CDR3 DNA reads TGTGCCAGCAGTTTCGACAGGGGGCACACCGGGGAGCTGTTTTTT.

There are a few counts of this clonotype. V and J are TRBV11-2 and TRBJ1-1; D uncertain. The CDR3 is made up of 13 amino acids. With 4 bases removed from V and 5 bases from J, the gap between germline ends came to 11 bases. Germline V gene lookup returns CDR1 SGHAT and CDR2 FQNNGV. The CDR3 spells CASSSTERTEAFF. The CDR3 DNA follows: TGTGCCAGCAGCTCCACGGAGAGGACTGAAGCTTTCTTT.

V and J are TRBV10-3 and TRBJ2-5; D may be TRBD1 (5 bases). V was pared by 2 bases and J by 5 bases, with 15 bases between. CDR3 length: 15 residues. The germline V gene encodes CDR1 ENHRY and CDR2 SYGVKD. The DNA for the CDR3 is TGTGCCATCAGTGAGGGTGGACACCGGTGGGAGACCCAGTACTTC. Translated, it gives CAISEGGHRWETQYF.

This clonotype was detected ten times or more. The V call is TRBV5-4, the J call TRBJ2-1; D is unclear. Germline loops: CDR1 SGHNT, CDR2 YYREEE (reference sequence). The CDR3 covers 13 residues. V lost 5 bases and J 5 bases, leaving 11 bases between the germline ends. The CDR3 sequence is CASRLRVDNEQFF. CDR3 in DNA: TGTGCCAGCAGGCTCCGAGTCGACAATGAGCAGTTCTTC.

This clonotype appeared many times. The chain recombines TRBV6-1 with TRBJ2-2; D ambiguous. V dropped 2 bases and J dropped 1 base, with 5 bases sitting between them. Germline loops: CDR1 MNHNS, CDR2 SASEGT. The CDR3 contains 14 residues. In DNA, the CDR3 is TGTGCCAGCAGTGAACTCGGGAACACCGGGGAGCTGTTTTTT. Residues: CASSELGNTGELFF.

This clonotype has a handful of counts. The V gene is TRBV15, the J gene TRBJ2-7; D ambiguous. The CDR3 is made up of 14 amino acids. Germline V gene data show CDR1 as LNHNV and CDR2 as YYDKDF (reference sequence). Deletions cut 0 bases from V and 10 bases from J, with 16 bases between. DNA of the CDR3: TGTGCCACCAGCAGAGAGCTGGTGCCCTCGCCCCAGTACTTC. Residues: CATSRELVPSPQYF.

The chain joins TRBV5-6 to TRBJ2-3; possibly TRBD1 or TRBD2 for D (5 bases each). Trimming cost V 0 bases and J 6 bases, with 17 bases left between them. Per germline, CDR1 SGHDT and CDR2 YYEEEE. This CDR3 region has 16 residues. The CDR3 sequence: CASSLVTGPKRDTQYF. The CDR3 region has the DNA TGTGCCAGCAGCTTGGTTACAGGCCCTAAGCGGGATACGCAGTATTTT. The variable domain in full, with the rest retrieved from reference TRBV5-6 and TRBJ2-3, is DAGVTQSPTHLIKTRGQQVTLRCSPKSGHDTVSWYQQALGQGPQFIFQYYEEEERQRGNFPDRFSGHQFPNYSSELNVNALLLGDSALYLCASSLVTGPKRDTQYFGPGTRLTVL.

This clonotype was counted between two and nine times. This chain connects TRBV20-1 to TRBJ2-5, with D maybe TRBD2 (6 bases). The CDR3 is 14 residues long. In germline, CDR1 is DFQATT, CDR2 SNEGSKA (reference sequence). Trimming took off 6 bases at V and 5 bases at J, with 19 bases between the two ends. The CDR3 DNA is TGCAGTGCCACACGACTAGAGGGGACGGAGACCCAGTACTTC. Its protein product is CSATRLEGTETQYF.